This paragraph reports one T cell receptor (beta chain). What it recognizes is unknown. The entry originates in a study of T cell responses to AZD1222 COVID-19 vaccine. Study-wide points: Unmutated variant regions are reportedly the target of nearly half of TCRs that are spike-specific. CD4 TCRs associated with vaccination spanned spike, dominating at 160-218 and 743-854. The donors showed a predominance of white British ancestry and of females, with possible underestimation of clonal diversity. Repertoire sampling occurred only after the peak T cell response.

Libraries were prepared by immunoSEQ multiplex PCR; TCRdb keeps only in-frame clonotypes and omits some of them. The sample shows some 120,000 clones, around 87% of them seen only once. Germline CDR1 reads LGHDT; CDR2 reads YNNKEL (reference sequence). Germline trimming cut 3 bases from V and 3 bases from J; bases unmatched to any gene: 12. The CDR3 consists of 18 residues. This chain links TRBV3-1 (or the pseudogene TRBV3-2) with TRBJ1-3, with 9 nucleotides matching TRBD1. This clonotype originated in an adult in good health. Sequences were derived from peripheral blood, sampled on day 0 of AZD1222 vaccination. This CDR3 reads CASSHVPGQGRNGNTIYF. The CDR3 DNA sequence: TGTGCCAGCAGCCACGTCCCGGGACAGGGTCGAAATGGAAACACCATATATTTT.